The rows below give T cell receptor beta chains drawn from one sample of a study of blood T cell repertoires in COVID-19. The data were produced by immunoSEQ multiplex PCR, yet TCRdb's version contains in-frame clones alone and is incomplete. This sample has under 250,000 clones; under 85% occur once, and the top ten carry about 2%. The sequenced sample consisted of PBMCs or T cells enriched from blood (not recorded which). The receptors were sampled from a man in his 60s who had recovered from COVID-19. CDR3s include the opening cysteine and the closing phenylalanine or tryptophan. A D gene is named only where the DNA matches it firmly. Expanded clones get a size class; other rows say once, few or many, or leave the size out.

>TRBJ2-3|TRBV11-3|TRBD1|.
CASSSRQGSDTQYF
TGTGCCAGCAGCTCAAGACAGGGGTCAGATACGCAGTATTTT
>TRBJ2-7|TRBV10-3|.|.
CAISEGAEQYF
TGTGCCATCAGTGAAGGGGCCGAGCAGTACTTC
>TRBJ2-2|TRBV2|TRBD1|.
CASSERGTGNTGELFF
TGTGCCAGCAGTGAACGGGGGACAGGGAACACCGGGGAGCTGTTTTTT
>TRBJ1-1|TRBV7-8|TRBD1|.
CASSAGPGGAVIGTEAFF
TGTGCCAGCAGCGCGGGACCAGGGGGTGCCGTGATAGGCACTGAAGCTTTCTTT
>TRBJ1-1|TRBV18|.|once
CASSPRRGEEAFF
TGTGCCAGCTCACCACGCAGGGGAGAGGAAGCTTTCTTT
>TRBJ2-4|TRBV2|.|.
CASSERQGSKNIQYF
TGTGCCAGCAGTGAAAGGCAGGGTAGCAAAAACATTCAGTACTTC
>TRBJ1-1|TRBV19|.|.
CASSTGVDWVGTEAFF
TGTGCCAGTAGTACCGGGGTCGATTGGGTTGGCACTGAAGCTTTCTTT
>TRBJ2-4|TRBV7-2|TRBD1|.
CASSLLSVAGGWGNIQYF
TGTGCCAGCAGCTTACTTTCGGTGGCAGGGGGCTGGGGAAACATTCAGTACTTC
>TRBJ2-2|TRBV6-5|TRBD2|.
CASRIAGGNTGELFF
TGTGCCAGCCGGATAGCGGGGGGGAACACCGGGGAGCTGTTTTTT
>TRBJ1-2|TRBV19|TRBD1|.
CASSIGDRGGYTF
TGTGCCAGTAGTATCGGGGACAGGGGGGGCTACACCTTC
>TRBJ1-2|TRBV7-2|.|.
CASSLTAGQNPLYGYTF
TGTGCCAGCAGCTTAACTGCAGGACAGAACCCCTTGTATGGCTACACCTTC
>TRBJ2-1|TRBV12-5|.|.
CASALGASYNEQFF
TGTGCTAGTGCTCTGGGGGCCTCCTACAATGAGCAGTTCTTC
>TRBJ1-2|TRBV24-1|.|.
CATSGGANYGYTF
TGTGCCACCAGTGGAGGAGCCAACTATGGCTACACCTTC
>TRBJ2-7|TRBV11-3|.|.
CASSSMKQGRHYEQYF
TGTGCCAGCAGCTCGATGAAACAGGGACGACACTACGAGCAGTACTTC
>TRBJ2-3|TRBV30|.|.
CAWSTGPHSKYF
TGTGCCTGGAGTACAGGGCCCCATTCCAAGTATTTT
>TRBJ1-1|TRBV7-2|.|.
CASSSLINTEAFF
TGTGCCAGCAGCTCGCTAATTAACACTGAAGCTTTCTTT
>TRBJ2-5|TRBV9|TRBD2|.
CASSQATSGGETQYF
TGTGCCAGCAGCCAAGCGACTAGCGGGGGGGAGACCCAGTACTTC
>TRBJ1-3|TRBV18|TRBD1|.
CASSSADREPGNTIYF
TGTGCCAGCTCATCTGCTGACAGGGAGCCTGGAAACACCATATATTTT
>TRBJ2-7|TRBV12-5|.|.
CASGLVGRTRGRTYEQYF
TGTGCTAGTGGTTTGGTAGGCCGCACCCGGGGAAGGACCTACGAGCAGTACTTC
>TRBJ2-3|TRBV24-1|TRBD1|.
CATSDRQGEDTDTQYF
TGTGCCACCAGTGACAGACAGGGGGAAGACACAGATACGCAGTATTTT
>TRBJ1-5|TRBV14|.|.
CASSRTGSLRPQHF
TGTGCCAGCAGCCGTACAGGGTCCCTCCGGCCCCAGCATTTT
>TRBJ2-2|TRBV6-5|TRBD1|.
CASSKQGTAGELFF
TGTGCCAGCAGTAAACAGGGGACCGCCGGGGAGCTGTTTTTT
>TRBJ1-1|TRBV12-3/TRBV12-4|.|.
CASSLAANTEAFF
TGTGCCAGCAGTTTAGCAGCGAACACTGAAGCTTTCTTT
>TRBJ2-5|TRBV5-1|.|once
CASSPEVEETQYF
TGCGCCAGCAGCCCGGAGGTGGAGGAGACCCAGTACTTC
>TRBJ2-7|TRBV4-3|.|.
CASSQERQGPYEQYF
TGCGCCAGCAGCCAAGAACGCCAGGGTCCCTACGAGCAGTACTTC
>TRBJ1-5|TRBV19|.|few
CASSIVTNSQPQHF
TGTGCCAGTAGTATTGTGACTAACAGTCAGCCCCAGCATTTT
>TRBJ1-5|TRBV7-3|.|.
CASSESPLQPQHF
TGTGCCAGCAGCGAGAGTCCCCTTCAGCCCCAGCATTTT
>TRBJ1-1|TRBV19|TRBD1|.
CASSIGGQAIMNTEAFF
TGTGCCAGTAGTATAGGGGGACAGGCTATCATGAACACTGAAGCTTTCTTT
>TRBJ1-6|TRBV5-1|.|.
CARGQGGTNSPLHF
TGCGCCAGGGGTCAAGGCGGCACGAATTCACCCCTCCACTTT
>TRBJ1-1|TRBV19|.|once
CASSIARNTEAFF
TGTGCCAGTAGTATAGCCAGGAACACTGAAGCTTTCTTT
>TRBJ2-1|TRBV11-3|.|.
CASSPRTNNPNNEQFF
TGTGCCAGCAGCCCTCGGACTAATAACCCAAACAATGAGCAGTTCTTC
>TRBJ1-5|TRBV2|.|.
CASSEGQGRNQPQHF
TGTGCCAGCAGTGAGGGGCAGGGGCGCAATCAGCCCCAGCATTTT
>TRBJ2-5|TRBV10-3|.|.
CAISESNGQETQYF
TGTGCCATCAGTGAGTCGAACGGCCAAGAGACCCAGTACTTC
>TRBJ2-2|TRBV25-1|.|.
CASNRGTGELFF
TGTGCCAGCAACCGAGGCACCGGGGAGCTGTTTTTT
>TRBJ2-5|TRBV11-2|TRBD1|once
CASSLKQGAYIQETQYF
TGTGCCAGCAGCTTGAAACAGGGGGCTTACATCCAAGAGACCCAGTACTTC
>TRBJ2-5|TRBV5-1|.|.
CASSLQNQETQYF
TGCGCCAGCAGCTTACAGAACCAAGAGACCCAGTACTTC
>TRBJ1-3|TRBV14|.|.
CASTNRPAGNTIYF
TGTGCCAGCACCAATCGCCCAGCTGGAAACACCATATATTTT
>TRBJ2-5|TRBV3-1/TRBV3-2|.|.
CASSQNREIETQYF
TGTGCCAGCAGCCAAAACAGGGAGATTGAGACCCAGTACTTC
>TRBJ2-1|TRBV7-9|TRBD1|.
CASSLGTGVANEQFF
TGTGCCAGCAGCTTAGGGACAGGGGTGGCCAATGAGCAGTTCTTC
>TRBJ1-5|TRBV24-1|.|.
CATNGEGVNQPQHF
TGTGCCACCAACGGGGAGGGTGTGAATCAGCCCCAGCATTTT
>TRBJ2-1|TRBV7-3|TRBD1|once
CASSLRAGGLNEQFF
TGTGCCAGCAGCTTAAGGGCAGGGGGCCTTAATGAGCAGTTCTTC
>TRBJ1-2|TRBV6-2/TRBV6-3|TRBD1|.
CASSDSRQGPYTF
TGTGCCAGCAGTGACTCCAGACAGGGTCCCTACACCTTC
>TRBJ2-7|TRBV19|TRBD1|.
CASSIDHRDRGPPYEQYF
TGTGCCAGTAGTATAGATCACCGGGACAGGGGTCCCCCCTACGAGCAGTACTTC
>TRBJ2-5|TRBV29-1|TRBD1|.
CSGGGETQYF
TGCAGCGGAGGGGGCGAGACCCAGTACTTC
>TRBJ2-7|TRBV9|.|.
CASSVGGTAALAEQYF
TGTGCCAGCAGCGTGGGAGGTACAGCAGCCCTTGCCGAGCAGTACTTC
>TRBJ1-4|TRBV7-9|TRBD1|few
CASSSLTGATNEKLFF
TGTGCCAGCAGCTCCTTGACAGGGGCAACTAATGAAAAACTGTTTTTT
>TRBJ2-7|TRBV11-2|.|.
CASSPIGRTRGNF
TGTGCCAGCAGCCCGATTGGGCGGACTAGGGGGAACTTC
>TRBJ1-5|TRBV30|.|.
CAWSVGSNQPQHF
TGTGCCTGGAGTGTGGGCAGTAATCAGCCCCAGCATTTT